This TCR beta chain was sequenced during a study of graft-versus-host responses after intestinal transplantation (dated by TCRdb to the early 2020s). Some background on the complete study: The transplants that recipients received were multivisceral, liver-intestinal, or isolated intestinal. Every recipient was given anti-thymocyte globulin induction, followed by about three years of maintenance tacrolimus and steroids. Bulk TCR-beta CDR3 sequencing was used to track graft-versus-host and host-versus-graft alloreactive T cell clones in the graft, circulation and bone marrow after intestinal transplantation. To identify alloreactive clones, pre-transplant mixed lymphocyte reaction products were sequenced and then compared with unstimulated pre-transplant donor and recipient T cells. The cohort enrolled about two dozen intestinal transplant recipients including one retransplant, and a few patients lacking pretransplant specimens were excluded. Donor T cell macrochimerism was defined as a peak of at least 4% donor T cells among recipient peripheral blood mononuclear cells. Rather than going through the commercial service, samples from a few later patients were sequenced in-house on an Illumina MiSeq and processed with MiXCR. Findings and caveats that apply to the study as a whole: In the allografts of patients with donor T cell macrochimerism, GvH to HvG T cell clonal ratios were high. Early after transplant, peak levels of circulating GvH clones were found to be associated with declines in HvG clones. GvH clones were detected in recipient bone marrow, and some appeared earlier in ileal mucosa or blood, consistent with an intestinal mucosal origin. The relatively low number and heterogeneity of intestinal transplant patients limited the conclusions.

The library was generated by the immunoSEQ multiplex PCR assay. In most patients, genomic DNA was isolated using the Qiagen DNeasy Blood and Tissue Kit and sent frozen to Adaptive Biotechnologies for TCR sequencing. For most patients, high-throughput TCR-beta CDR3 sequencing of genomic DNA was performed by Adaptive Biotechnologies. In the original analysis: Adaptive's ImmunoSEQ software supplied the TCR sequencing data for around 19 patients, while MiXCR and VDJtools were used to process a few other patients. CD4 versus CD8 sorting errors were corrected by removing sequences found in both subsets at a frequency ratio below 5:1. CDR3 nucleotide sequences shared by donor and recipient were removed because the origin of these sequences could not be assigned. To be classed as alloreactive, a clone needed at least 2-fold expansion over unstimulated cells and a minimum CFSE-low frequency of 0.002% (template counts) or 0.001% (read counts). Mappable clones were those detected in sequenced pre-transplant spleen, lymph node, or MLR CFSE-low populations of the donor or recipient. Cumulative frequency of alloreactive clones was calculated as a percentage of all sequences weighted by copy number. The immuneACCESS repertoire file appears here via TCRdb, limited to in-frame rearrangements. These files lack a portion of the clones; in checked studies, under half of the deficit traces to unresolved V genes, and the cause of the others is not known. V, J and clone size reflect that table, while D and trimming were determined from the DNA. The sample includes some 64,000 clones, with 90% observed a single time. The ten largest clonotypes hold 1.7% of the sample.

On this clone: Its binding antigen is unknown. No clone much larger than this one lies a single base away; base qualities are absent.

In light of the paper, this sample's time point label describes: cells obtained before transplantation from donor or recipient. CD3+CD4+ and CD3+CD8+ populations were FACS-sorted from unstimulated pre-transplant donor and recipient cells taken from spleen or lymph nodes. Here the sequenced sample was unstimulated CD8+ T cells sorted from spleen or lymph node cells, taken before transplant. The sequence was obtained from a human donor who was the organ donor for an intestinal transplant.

The DNA reads as follows: TGTGCCAGCAGCTTTGGGGGGGAGGACACCGGGGAGCTGTTTTTT. Its translation reads: CASSFGGEDTGELFF. Rearrangement joined TRBV5-5 to TRBJ2-2, with 7 middle bases fitting TRBD2. Reading from cysteine to phenylalanine, the CDR3 counts 15 amino acids. Solely the CDR3 DNA is kept, with 45 bases framed from the first base. CDR1 SGHKS and CDR2 YYEKEE were looked up in the germline V gene (reference sequence). Ends trimmed: V by 2 bases, J by 3 bases; bases unmatched to a gene: 4. With all but the CDR3 taken from the reference TRBV5-5 and TRBJ2-2 genes, the full variable domain is: DAGVTQSPTHLIKTRGQQVTLRCSPISGHKSVSWYQQVLGQGPQFIFQYYEKEERGRGNFPDRFSARQFPNYSSELNVNALLLGDSALYLCASSFGGEDTGELFFGEGSRLTVL.